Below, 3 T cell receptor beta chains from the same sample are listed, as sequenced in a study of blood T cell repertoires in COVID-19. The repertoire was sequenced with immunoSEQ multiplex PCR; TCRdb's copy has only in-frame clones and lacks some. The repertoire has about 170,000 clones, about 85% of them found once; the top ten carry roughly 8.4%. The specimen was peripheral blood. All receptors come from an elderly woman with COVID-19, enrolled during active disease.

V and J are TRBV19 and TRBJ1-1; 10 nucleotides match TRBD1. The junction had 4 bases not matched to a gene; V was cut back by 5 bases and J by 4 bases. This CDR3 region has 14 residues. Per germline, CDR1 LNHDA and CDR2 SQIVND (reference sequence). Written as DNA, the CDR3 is TGTGCCAGTAGTCCCGGGACAGGGGCCACTGAAGCTTTCTTT. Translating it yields CASSPGTGATEAFF. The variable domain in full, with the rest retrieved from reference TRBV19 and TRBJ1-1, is DGGITQSPKYLFRKEGQNVTLSCEQNLNHDAMYWYRQDPGQGLRLIYYSQIVNDFQKGDIAEGYSVSREKKESFPLTVTSAQKNPTAFYLCASSPGTGATEAFFGQGTRLTVV.

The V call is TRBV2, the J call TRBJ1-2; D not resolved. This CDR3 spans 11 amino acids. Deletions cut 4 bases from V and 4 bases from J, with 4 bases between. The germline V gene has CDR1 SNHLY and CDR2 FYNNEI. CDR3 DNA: TGTGCCAGCAGTGGGCTCTATGGCTACACCTTC. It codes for CASSGLYGYTF.

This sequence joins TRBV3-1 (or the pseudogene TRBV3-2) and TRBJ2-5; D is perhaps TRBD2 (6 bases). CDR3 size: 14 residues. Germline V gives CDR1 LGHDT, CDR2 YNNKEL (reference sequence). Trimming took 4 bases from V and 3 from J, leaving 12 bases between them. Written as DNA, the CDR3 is TGTGCCAGCAGCCGAGCACTAGCTGAAGAGACCCAGTACTTC. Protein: CASSRALAEETQYF.